This T cell receptor (beta chain) comes out of a study of T cell responses to AZD1222 COVID-19 vaccine. V gave up 4 bases and J gave up 11 bases, with 14 bases separating them. This CDR3 has 12 residues. The table came from immunoSEQ multiplex PCR; TCRdb's copy has only in-frame clones and leaves some out. The sample holds more than 95,000 clones, 85% to 90% seen once. The clonotype comes from an adult in good health. The chain joins TRBV12-3 or TRBV12-4 to TRBJ1-1; D may be TRBD1 (5 bases). This specimen consisted of peripheral blood, obtained on day 0 of AZD1222 vaccination. This CDR3 reads CASSWVETGAFF. As DNA, the CDR3 is TGTGCCAGCAGTTGGGTGGAAACAGGCGCTTTCTTT.